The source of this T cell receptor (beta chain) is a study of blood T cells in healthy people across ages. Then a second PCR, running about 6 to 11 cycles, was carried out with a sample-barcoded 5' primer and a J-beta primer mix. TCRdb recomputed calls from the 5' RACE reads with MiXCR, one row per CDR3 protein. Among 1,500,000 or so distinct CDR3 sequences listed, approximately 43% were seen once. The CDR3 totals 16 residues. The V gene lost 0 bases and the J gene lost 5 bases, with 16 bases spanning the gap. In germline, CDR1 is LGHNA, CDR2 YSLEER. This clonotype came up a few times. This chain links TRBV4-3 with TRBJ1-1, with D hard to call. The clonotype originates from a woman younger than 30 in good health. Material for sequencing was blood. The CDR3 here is CASSQDLRGYLTEAFF. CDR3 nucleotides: TGCGCCAGCAGCCAAGATCTCCGGGGTTACTTGACTGAAGCTTTCTTT.